The rows below give T cell receptor beta chains drawn from one sample of a study of OX40 agonist ivuxolimab in advanced cancers. Generated by immunoSEQ multiplex PCR, the TCRdb table keeps only in-frame clones and is missing some. The top ten hold under 20% of the sample, which has some 45,000 clones, approximately 90% seen once. This specimen was CD4+ or CD8+ T cells sorted from blood, taken in a trial of the OX40 agonist ivuxolimab. The source is an adult with an advanced solid tumor such as melanoma, head and neck, liver or kidney cancer. Both conserved end residues are part of each CDR3. The order of the fields is J gene, clone size, V gene, D gene, CDR3 protein, CDR3 DNA. The D gene is left open where the match is weak. Clone size is given for some rows only: seen once, a few or many times, or a class if the clone is expanded.

TRBJ1-1	NA	TRBV6-5	TRBD1	CASSYHWTGSNTEAFF	TGTGCCAGCAGTTACCACTGGACAGGCTCGAACACTGAAGCTTTCTTT
TRBJ1-2	NA	TRBV2	TRBD1	CASGPGQAHNYGYTF	TGTGCCAGCGGCCCGGGACAGGCCCATAACTATGGCTACACCTTC
TRBJ2-7	NA	TRBV6-5	NA	CASSKGTAKKYEQYF	TGTGCCAGCAGTAAAGGGACGGCTAAAAAGTACGAGCAGTACTTC
TRBJ2-7	once	TRBV7-9	TRBD2	CASSPGGSQISYEQYF	TGTGCCAGCAGCCCGGGAGGGTCTCAAATTTCCTACGAGCAGTACTTC
TRBJ2-5	NA	TRBV10-2	TRBD2	CASSGGLAGGPMETQYF	TGCGCCAGCAGTGGGGGACTAGCGGGAGGGCCTATGGAGACCCAGTACTTC
TRBJ2-2	NA	TRBV5-1	NA	CASSFPGELFF	TGCGCCAGCAGCTTCCCCGGGGAGCTGTTTTTT
TRBJ2-7	once	TRBV11-2	TRBD1	CASSHPPGTGSGEQYF	TGTGCCAGCAGCCACCCCCCCGGGACAGGGAGCGGCGAGCAGTACTTC
TRBJ1-6	NA	TRBV5-1	TRBD1	CASSLFPTGGRRSPLHF	TGCGCCAGCAGCCTCTTCCCGACAGGGGGAAGACGTTCACCCCTCCACTTT
TRBJ2-4	NA	TRBV4-2	TRBD1	CASSLNRGLAKNIQYF	TGTGCCAGCAGCCTAAACAGGGGCTTGGCCAAAAACATTCAGTACTTC
TRBJ2-5	NA	TRBV7-9	NA	CASSSFRETQYF	TGTGCCAGCAGCTCATTCAGGGAGACCCAGTACTTC
TRBJ1-2	NA	TRBV6-5	NA	CASSTDQGDYGYTF	TGTGCCAGCAGCACCGACCAGGGTGACTATGGCTACACCTTC